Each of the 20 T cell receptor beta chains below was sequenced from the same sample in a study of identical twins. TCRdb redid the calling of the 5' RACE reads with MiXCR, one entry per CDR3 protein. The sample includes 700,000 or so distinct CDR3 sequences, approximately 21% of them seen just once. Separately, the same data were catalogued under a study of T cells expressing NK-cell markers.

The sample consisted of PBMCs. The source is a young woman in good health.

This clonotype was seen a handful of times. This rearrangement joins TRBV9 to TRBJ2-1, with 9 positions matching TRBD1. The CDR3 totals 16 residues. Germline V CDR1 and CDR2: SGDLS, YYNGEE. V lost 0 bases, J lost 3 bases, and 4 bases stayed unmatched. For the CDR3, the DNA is TGTGCCAGCAGCGTAGCTGGGACAGGGATCTACAATGAGCAGTTCTTC. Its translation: CASSVAGTGIYNEQFF.

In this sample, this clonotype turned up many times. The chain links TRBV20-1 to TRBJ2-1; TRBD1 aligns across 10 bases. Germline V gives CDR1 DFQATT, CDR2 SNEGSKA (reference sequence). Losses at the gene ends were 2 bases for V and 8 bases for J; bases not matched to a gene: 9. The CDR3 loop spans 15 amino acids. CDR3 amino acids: CSARSPGTGADEQFF. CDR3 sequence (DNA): TGCAGTGCTAGAAGTCCCGGGACAGGGGCGGATGAGCAGTTCTTC.

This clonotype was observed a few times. The CDR3 loop is CASSSDLHRYEQYF. For the CDR3, the DNA is TGTGCCAGCAGTTCCGACTTACATCGGTACGAGCAGTACTTC. V is TRBV12-3 or TRBV12-4 and J is TRBJ2-7; D is unresolved. V was pared by 4 bases and J by 4 bases, with 14 bases between. The CDR3 covers 14 residues.

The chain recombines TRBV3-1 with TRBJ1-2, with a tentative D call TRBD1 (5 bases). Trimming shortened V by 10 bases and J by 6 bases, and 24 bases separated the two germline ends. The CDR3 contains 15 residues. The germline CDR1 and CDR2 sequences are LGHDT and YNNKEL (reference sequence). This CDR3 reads CATCLTPGRSDGYTF. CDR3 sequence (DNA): TGTGCCACCTGTTTAACCCCGGGGCGGTCGGATGGCTACACCTTC.

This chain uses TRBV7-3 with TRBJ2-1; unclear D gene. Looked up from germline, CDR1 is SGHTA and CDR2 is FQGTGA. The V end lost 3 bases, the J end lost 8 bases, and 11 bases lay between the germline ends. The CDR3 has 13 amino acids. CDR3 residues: CASSFWQEDEQFF. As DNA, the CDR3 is TGTGCCAGCAGCTTTTGGCAAGAAGATGAGCAGTTCTTC.

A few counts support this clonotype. This CDR3 reads CASSLVQGARGYTF. The DNA of the CDR3 is TGTGCCAGCAGTTTAGTGCAGGGGGCGCGTGGCTACACCTTC. The chain uses TRBV12-3 or TRBV12-4 and TRBJ1-2; 8 bases are a match to TRBD1. The CDR3 covers 14 residues. Losses at the gene ends were 1 base for V and 7 bases for J; bases not matched to a gene: 5.

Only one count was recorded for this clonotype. The CDR3 DNA is TGTGCCAGCAGCTTGGGATCCGGTCGAAACACCATATATTTT. Translated, it gives CASSLGSGRNTIYF. The V and J genes are TRBV5-5 and TRBJ1-3, with D hard to call. This CDR3 has 14 residues. CDR1 is SGHKS, CDR2 YYEKEE, per germline (reference sequence). The V end lost 0 bases, the J end lost 5 bases, and 9 bases lay between the germline ends.

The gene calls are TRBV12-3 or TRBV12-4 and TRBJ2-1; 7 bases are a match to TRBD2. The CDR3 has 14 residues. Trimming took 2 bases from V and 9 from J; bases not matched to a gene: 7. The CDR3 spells CASSLFQGGSEQFF. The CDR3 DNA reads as TGTGCCAGCAGTTTATTCCAGGGAGGGAGTGAGCAGTTCTTC.

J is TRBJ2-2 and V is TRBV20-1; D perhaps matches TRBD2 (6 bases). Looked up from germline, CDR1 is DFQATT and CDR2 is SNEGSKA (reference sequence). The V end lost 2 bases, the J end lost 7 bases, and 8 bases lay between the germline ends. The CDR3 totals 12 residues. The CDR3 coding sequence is TGCAGTGCTAGAACTAGCCTCGGGGAGCTGTTTTTT. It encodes CSARTSLGELFF.

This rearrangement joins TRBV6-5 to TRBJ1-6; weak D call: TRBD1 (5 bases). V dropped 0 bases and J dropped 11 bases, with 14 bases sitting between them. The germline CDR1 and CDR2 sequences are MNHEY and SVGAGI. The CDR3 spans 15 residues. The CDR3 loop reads CASSYSLRGGPPLHF. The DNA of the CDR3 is TGTGCCAGCAGTTACTCGTTAAGGGGAGGACCACCCCTCCACTTT.

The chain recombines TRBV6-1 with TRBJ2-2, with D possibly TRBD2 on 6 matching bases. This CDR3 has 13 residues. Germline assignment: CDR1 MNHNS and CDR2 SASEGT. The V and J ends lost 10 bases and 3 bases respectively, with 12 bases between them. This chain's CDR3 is CATGTGHTGELFF. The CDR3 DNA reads TGTGCCACCGGGACTGGACACACCGGGGAGCTGTTTTTT.

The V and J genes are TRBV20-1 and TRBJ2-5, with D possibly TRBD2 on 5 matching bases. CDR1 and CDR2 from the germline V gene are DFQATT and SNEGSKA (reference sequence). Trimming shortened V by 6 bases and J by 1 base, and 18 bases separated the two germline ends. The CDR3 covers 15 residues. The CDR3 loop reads CSATSDYHTQETQYF. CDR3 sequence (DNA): TGCAGTGCCACATCAGACTATCATACCCAAGAGACCCAGTACTTC.

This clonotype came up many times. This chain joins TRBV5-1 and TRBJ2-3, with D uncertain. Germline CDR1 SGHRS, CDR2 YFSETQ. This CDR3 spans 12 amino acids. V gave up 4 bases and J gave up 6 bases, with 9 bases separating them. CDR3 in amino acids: CASSTDHDTQYF. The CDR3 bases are TGCGCCAGCAGCACCGACCATGATACGCAGTATTTT.

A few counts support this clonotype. DNA of the CDR3: TGCGCCAGCAGCTTGGGTACGACAGGGCCTTTCTACGAGCAGTACTTC. The encoded protein is CASSLGTTGPFYEQYF. The rearrangement joins TRBV5-1 to TRBJ2-7; 7 bases match TRBD1. This CDR3 contains 16 residues. The germline V gene has CDR1 SGHRS and CDR2 YFSETQ. J was trimmed by 3 bases and V by 0 bases; bases with no gene match: 9.

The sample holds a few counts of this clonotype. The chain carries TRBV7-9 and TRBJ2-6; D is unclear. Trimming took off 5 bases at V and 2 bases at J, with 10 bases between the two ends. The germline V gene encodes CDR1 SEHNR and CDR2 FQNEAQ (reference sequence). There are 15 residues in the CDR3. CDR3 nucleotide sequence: TGTGCCAGCAGCCTAGACGCTGCTGGGGCCAACGTCCTGACTTTC. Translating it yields CASSLDAAGANVLTF.

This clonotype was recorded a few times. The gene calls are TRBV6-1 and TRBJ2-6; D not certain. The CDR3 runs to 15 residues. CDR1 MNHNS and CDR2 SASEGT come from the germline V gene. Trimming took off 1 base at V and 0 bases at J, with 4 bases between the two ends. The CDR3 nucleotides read TGTGCCAGCAGTGAAGACACCTCTGGGGCCAACGTCCTGACTTTC. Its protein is CASSEDTSGANVLTF.

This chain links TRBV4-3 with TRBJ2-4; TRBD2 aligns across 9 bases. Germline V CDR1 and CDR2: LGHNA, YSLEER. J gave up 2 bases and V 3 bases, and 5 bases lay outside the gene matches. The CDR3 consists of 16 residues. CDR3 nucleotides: TGCGCCAGCAGCCAGGCTAGCGGGACAACCAAAAACATTCAGTACTTC. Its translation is CASSQASGTTKNIQYF.

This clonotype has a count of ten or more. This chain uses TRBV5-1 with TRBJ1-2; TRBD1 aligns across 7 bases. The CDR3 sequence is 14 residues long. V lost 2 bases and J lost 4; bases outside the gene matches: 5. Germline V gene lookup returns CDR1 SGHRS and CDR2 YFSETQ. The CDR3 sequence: CASSFRGASYGYTF. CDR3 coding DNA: TGCGCCAGCAGCTTCAGGGGGGCCAGCTATGGCTACACCTTC.

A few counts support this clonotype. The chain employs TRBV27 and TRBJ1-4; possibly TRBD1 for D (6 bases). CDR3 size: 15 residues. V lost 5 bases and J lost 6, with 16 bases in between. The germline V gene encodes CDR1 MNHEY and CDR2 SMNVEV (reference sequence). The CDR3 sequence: CASSPASPGDEKLFF. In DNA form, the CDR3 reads TGTGCCAGCAGTCCAGCCTCACCAGGGGATGAAAAACTGTTTTTT.

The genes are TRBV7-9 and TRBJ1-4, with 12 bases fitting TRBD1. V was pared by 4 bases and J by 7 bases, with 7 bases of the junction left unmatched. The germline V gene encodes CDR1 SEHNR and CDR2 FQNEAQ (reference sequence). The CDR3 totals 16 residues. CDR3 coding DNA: TGTGCCAGCAGCTGGGGGACAGGGGGCTCACTTGAAAAACTGTTTTTT. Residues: CASSWGTGGSLEKLFF.